One and the same sample provided the 21 T cell receptor beta chains below, sequenced in a study of CD8+ T cells in alopecia areata. Extraction and reverse transcription of RNA yielded cDNA as the sequencing template. Here immunoSEQ multiplex PCR was the method, and the copy in TCRdb shows in-frame clones only, minus some. The table shows about 3,600 clones, with about 76% occurring only once. Sequences were obtained from skin. The receptors were sampled from a human donor in good health.

V and J are TRBV6-5 and TRBJ2-1, with TRBD2 identical over 8 bases. Trimming took 0 bases from V and 3 from J; bases not matched to a gene: 4. Germline V gene data show CDR1 as MNHEY and CDR2 as SVGAGI. This CDR3 comprises 16 residues. CDR3 loop: CASSYSSGTSYNEQFF. The CDR3 bases are TGTGCCAGCAGTTACTCGAGCGGGACTAGCTACAATGAGCAGTTCTTC.

The V and J genes are TRBV7-2 and TRBJ2-2, with D maybe TRBD2 (6 bases). CDR3 length: 15 residues. Trimming left V 6 bases short and J 5 bases short, with 16 bases between. Germline V gene sequence: CDR1 SGHTA, CDR2 FQGNSA. CDR3 nucleotide sequence: TGTGCCAGCAGTTTTATCCAGGGAGGAACCGGGGAGCTGTTTTTT. It codes for CASSFIQGGTGELFF.

The J gene is TRBJ1-1, the V gene TRBV7-9; 7 nucleotides line up with TRBD1. The V gene end was trimmed by 5 bases and the J gene end by 11 bases; junction bases not matched to a gene: 8. The CDR3 has 12 amino acids. Per the germline V gene, CDR1 is SEHNR and CDR2 is FQNEAQ (reference sequence). In nucleotides, the CDR3 is TGTGCCAGCAGCGACGACAGGGAAGTGGCTTTCTTT. As protein: CASSDDREVAFF.

The chain links TRBV5-5 to TRBJ1-2; 8 positions agree with TRBD1. Germline CDR1 SGHKS, CDR2 YYEKEE (reference sequence). V shed 1 base, J shed 4 bases, and the junction held 3 bases outside the gene matches. The CDR3 length is 14 residues. This chain's CDR3 is CASSLPGGVYGYTF. The CDR3 DNA follows: TGTGCCAGCAGCTTGCCAGGGGGCGTCTATGGCTACACCTTC.

The chain is built from TRBV9 and TRBJ2-3; D is perhaps TRBD1 (6 bases). Trimming removed 3 bases at V and 2 bases at J, with 19 bases between. The CDR3 spans 17 residues. Germline CDR1 SGDLS, CDR2 YYNGEE. The CDR3 DNA reads TGTGCCAGCAGCGGCCTAGTGGGGGCTTTTCACACAGATACGCAGTATTTT. Protein product: CASSGLVGAFHTDTQYF.

This clone occurred once. The chain combines TRBV29-1 with TRBJ2-2; D is possibly TRBD2 (8 bases). This CDR3 has 14 amino acids. Between the trimmed V and J ends, which lost 4 bases and 8 bases, there was a span of 17 bases. Per germline, CDR1 SQVTM and CDR2 ANQGSEA. The CDR3 sequence is CSVAGGTVAGELFF. The CDR3 DNA is TGCAGCGTTGCGGGGGGGACAGTGGCTGGGGAGCTGTTTTTT.

The V gene is TRBV27, the J gene TRBJ2-4, with D possibly being TRBD1 or TRBD2 (5 bases each). This CDR3 is built from 13 residues. Germline values: CDR1 MNHEY, CDR2 SMNVEV (reference sequence). The V gene lost 0 bases and the J gene lost 7 bases, with 7 bases spanning the gap. CDR3 nucleotides: TGTGCCAGCAGTTTATCGGGACGGAACATTCAGTACTTC. This sequence encodes CASSLSGRNIQYF.

This clone was observed a handful of times. J is TRBJ2-3 and V is TRBV5-1; no clear D gene. V was clipped by 3 bases and J by 0 bases, with 14 bases between them. The CDR3 is 16 amino acids. Germline V gene sequence: CDR1 SGHRS, CDR2 YFSETQ. The chain's CDR3 is CASSSWWGTSTDTQYF. The CDR3 DNA reads TGCGCCAGCAGCTCCTGGTGGGGAACTAGCACAGATACGCAGTATTTT.

CDR3 protein: CAWSGGKDTQYF. The CDR3, as DNA: TGTGCCTGGAGTGGGGGTAAGGATACGCAGTATTTT. This chain uses TRBV30 with TRBJ2-3; D gene unclear. Germline V gene sequence: CDR1 GTSNPN, CDR2 SVGIG (reference sequence). Deletions cut 1 base from V and 6 bases from J, with 8 bases between. CDR3 length: 12 residues. Looking up the rest from reference TRBV30 and TRBJ2-3 gives the full variable domain: SQTIHQWPATLVQPVGSPLSLECTVEGTSNPNLYWYRQAAGRGLQLLFYSVGIGQISSEVPQNLSASRPQDRQFILSSKKLLLSDSGFYLCAWSGGKDTQYFGPGTRLTVL.

The CDR3 is CASSIMGGDNYGYTF. DNA for the CDR3: TGTGCCAGTAGTATTATGGGAGGCGATAACTATGGCTACACCTTC. The gene calls are TRBV19 and TRBJ1-2, with D uncertain. The CDR3 runs to 15 residues. Trimming left V 3 bases short and J 1 base short, with 12 bases between. CDR1 and CDR2 from the germline V gene are LNHDA and SQIVND (reference sequence).

This clone was counted only a few times. This chain uses TRBV27 with TRBJ1-4; 11 bases are shared with TRBD1. The CDR3 is 17 residues long. Germline V gene sequence: CDR1 MNHEY, CDR2 SMNVEV (reference sequence). Trimming took 4 bases from V and 2 from J; bases not matched to a gene: 6. CDR3 sequence reads: CASSSRTGGKTNEKLFF. CDR3 DNA sequence: TGTGCCAGCAGTTCCCGGACAGGGGGCAAGACTAATGAAAAACTGTTTTTT.

The chain recombines TRBV11-2 with TRBJ1-1, with D unresolved. CDR1 is SGHAT and CDR2 is FQNNGV in the germline V gene. V lost 0 bases and J lost 2, with 7 bases in between. The CDR3 has 14 amino acids. The DNA for the CDR3 is TGTGCCAGCAGCTTAGAGGTCAGAAACACTGAAGCTTTCTTT. This gives the protein CASSLEVRNTEAFF.

The chain joins TRBV10-2 to TRBJ1-5, with TRBD1 as a possible D gene (6 bases). The CDR3 contains 13 residues. The germline gives CDR1 WSHSY, CDR2 SAAADI. V shed 11 bases and J shed 4 bases, with 15 bases lying between them. CDR3 in DNA: TGCGCCGCCGCCCCAGGGGAGAATCAGCCCCAGCATTTT. It codes for CAAAPGENQPQHF.

This sequence joins TRBV12-5 and TRBJ2-2; D may be TRBD2 (5 bases). There are 15 residues in the CDR3. V lost 9 bases and J 3 bases, leaving 17 bases between the germline ends. Germline-derived CDR1 and CDR2 are LGHNT and FRNRAP. The CDR3 DNA reads TGTGCTAGCGCCCCCCCCGAGGGAGACACCGGGGAGCTGTTTTTT. It codes for CASAPPEGDTGELFF.

The genes are TRBV2 and TRBJ2-3; D perhaps matches TRBD2 (5 bases). Germline V gene data show CDR1 as SNHLY and CDR2 as FYNNEI. This CDR3 is 15 amino acids long. V dropped 8 bases and J dropped 2 bases, with 17 bases sitting between them. The CDR3 coding sequence is TGTGCCAGCGAGGGTGGCTGGGATTTCACAGATACGCAGTATTTT. This gives the protein CASEGGWDFTDTQYF.

The chain employs TRBV4-2 and TRBJ2-5; 10 nucleotides align to TRBD2. After removal of 2 bases from V and 7 bases from J, the junction contained 1 base not matched to a gene. The CDR3 loop spans 13 amino acids. Per germline, CDR1 LGHNA and CDR2 YNFKEQ. The CDR3 sequence is CASSQSGGGTQYF. CDR3 DNA: TGTGCCAGCAGCCAAAGCGGGGGGGGGACCCAGTACTTC.

The chain links TRBV6-4 to TRBJ2-3; D gene unclear. Trimming removed 7 bases at V and 1 base at J, with 12 bases between. Germline values: CDR1 MRHNA, CDR2 SNTAGT. The CDR3 sequence is 14 residues long. The CDR3 reads CASTASAGTDTQYF. The DNA for the CDR3 is TGTGCCAGCACGGCTAGTGCGGGCACAGATACGCAGTATTTT.

This clone was observed a few times. V is TRBV5-1 and J is TRBJ2-5; D perhaps matches TRBD1 (6 bases). Deletions cut 0 bases from V and 1 base from J, with 7 bases between. CDR3 length: 14 residues. Germline CDR1 SGHRS, CDR2 YFSETQ. CDR3 nucleotide sequence: TGCGCCAGCAGCTTGGGGACAGTCCAAGAGACCCAGTACTTC. This encodes CASSLGTVQETQYF.

The chain links TRBV10-3 to TRBJ1-1; a possible D gene is TRBD1 (5 bases). V lost 6 bases to trimming and J lost 1 base, with 12 bases between them. The CDR3 extends over 14 amino acids. The germline V gene has CDR1 ENHRY and CDR2 SYGVKD. For the CDR3, the DNA is TGTGCCATCAGCACCGGGACTCAGAACACTGAAGCTTTCTTT. It codes for CAISTGTQNTEAFF.

The chain is built from TRBV6-1 and TRBJ2-7; D gene unclear. This CDR3 contains 12 residues. Germline V gene lookup returns CDR1 MNHNS and CDR2 SASEGT. The V gene lost 6 bases and the J gene lost 6 bases, with 12 bases spanning the gap. For the CDR3, the DNA is TGTGCCAGCAGAGCACCTACCGCCGAGCAGTACTTC. Translating it yields CASRAPTAEQYF.

This clone was observed a few times. The chain uses TRBV10-2 and TRBJ2-1; 11 bases agree with TRBD2. CDR1 and CDR2 from the germline V gene are WSHSY and SAAADI. This CDR3 contains 11 residues. V lost 9 bases, J lost 15 bases, and 7 bases stayed unmatched. In DNA form, the CDR3 reads TGCGCCAGTTCCCTAGCGGGGGGCGCGTTCTTC. This translates into CASSLAGGAFF.